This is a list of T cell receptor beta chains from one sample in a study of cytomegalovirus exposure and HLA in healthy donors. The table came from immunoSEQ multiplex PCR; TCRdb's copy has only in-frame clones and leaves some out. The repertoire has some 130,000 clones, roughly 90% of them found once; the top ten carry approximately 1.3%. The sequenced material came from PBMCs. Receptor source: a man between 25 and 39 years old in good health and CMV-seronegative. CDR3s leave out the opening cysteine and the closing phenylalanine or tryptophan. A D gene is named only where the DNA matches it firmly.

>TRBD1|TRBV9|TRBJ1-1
ASSVGTGQGAEEAF
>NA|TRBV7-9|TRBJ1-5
ASSLERNQPQH
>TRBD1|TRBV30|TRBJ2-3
ARDRATDTQY
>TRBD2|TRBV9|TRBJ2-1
ASSSGLDYGGEQF
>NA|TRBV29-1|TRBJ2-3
SVAQGSTDTQY
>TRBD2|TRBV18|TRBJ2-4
ASSPTAGTVGNIQY
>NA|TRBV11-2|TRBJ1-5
ASSLGGEGNQPQH
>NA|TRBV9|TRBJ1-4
ASSVEGGNEKLF
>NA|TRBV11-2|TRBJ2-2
ASSLSVAGNTGELF
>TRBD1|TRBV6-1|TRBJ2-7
ASTDRLSYEQY
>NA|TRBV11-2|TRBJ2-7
ASSTLQGGSTYEQY
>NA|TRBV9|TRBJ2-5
ASSVDARLETQY
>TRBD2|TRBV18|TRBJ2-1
ASSPGYSGGNEQF
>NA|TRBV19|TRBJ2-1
ASSITGEQF
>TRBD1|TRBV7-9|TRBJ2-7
ASSLEQGSPTYEQY
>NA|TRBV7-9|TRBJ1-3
ASSSFLGNTIY
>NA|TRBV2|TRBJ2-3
ASSFALATSTDTQY
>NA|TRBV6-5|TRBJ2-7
ASSQRGTPLSEQY
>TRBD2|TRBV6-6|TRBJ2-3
ASSYSASGRTDTQY
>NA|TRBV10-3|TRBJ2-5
AISESQVTQY
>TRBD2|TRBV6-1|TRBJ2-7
ASTRTGGGSYEQY
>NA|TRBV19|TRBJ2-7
ASSIQGGYSFPDEQY
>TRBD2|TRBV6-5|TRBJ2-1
ASSKLAGMYNEQF
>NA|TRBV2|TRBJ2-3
ASTTLYTDTQY
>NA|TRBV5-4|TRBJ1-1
ASSLGGAAGVLNTEAF
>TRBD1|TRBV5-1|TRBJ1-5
ASSLGQEDHQPQH